These T cell receptor beta chains were read from a single sample in a study of CD8+ T cells in alopecia areata. The method was immunoSEQ multiplex PCR; TCRdb's version includes in-frame clones alone and lacks a portion of them. The table has about 160,000 clones, 50% to 70% seen once. Sequenced here: CD4+ T cells sorted from blood, sampled at week 4, from a patient treated with tofacitinib. These receptors were taken from a human donor with alopecia areata. Each CDR3 is given with its conserved first and last residue. The order of the fields is D gene, V gene, clone size, J gene, CDR3 DNA, CDR3 protein. A D gene is named only where the DNA matches it firmly. Size tells how often a clone was seen (once, few, many) or the class of an expanded clone, and some rows leave it out.

>NA|TRBV30|NA|TRBJ2-1
TGTGCCTGGGCGTACCTCTCCTACAATGAGCAGTTCTTC
CAWAYLSYNEQFF
>TRBD1|TRBV29-1|NA|TRBJ2-7
TGCAGCGTTCCGGGACAGGGGACCTACGAGCAGTACTTC
CSVPGQGTYEQYF
>TRBD1|TRBV14|NA|TRBJ1-6
TGTGCCAGCAGCGGAGCCGGGACAGGGCTTTCACCCCTCCACTTT
CASSGAGTGLSPLHF
>TRBD1|TRBV4-1|NA|TRBJ2-5
TGCGCCAGCAGCCAAAGTTCAGGGGGCGCGGGAGAGACCCAGTACTTC
CASSQSSGGAGETQYF
>NA|TRBV27|NA|TRBJ2-2
TGTGCCAGCCGATACTCCGGTAACACCGGGGAGCTGTTTTTT
CASRYSGNTGELFF
>TRBD2|TRBV6-5|NA|TRBJ2-5
TGTGCCAGCAGTTCACGGACTAGCGGGCTTCAAGAGACCCAGTACTTC
CASSSRTSGLQETQYF
>TRBD1|TRBV7-2|NA|TRBJ2-5
TGTGCCAGCAGCTCCCTGGACAGGGGGCGGGAGACCCAGTACTTC
CASSSLDRGRETQYF
>NA|TRBV7-9|few|TRBJ1-5
TGTGCCAGCAGCTTAGGGGAATCAGGCAATCAGCCCCAGCATTTT
CASSLGESGNQPQHF
>TRBD2|TRBV29-1|NA|TRBJ2-2
TGCAGCCACCGGGGGGTTTCGAACACCGGGGAGCTGTTTTTT
CSHRGVSNTGELFF
>NA|TRBV29-1|NA|TRBJ1-1
TGCAGCGTTGAGTCGGGGGCCAACACTGAAGCTTTCTTT
CSVESGANTEAFF
>NA|TRBV29-1|NA|TRBJ2-3
TGCAGCGTTGAACGAGGGGTTGCGGATACGCAGTATTTT
CSVERGVADTQYF
>NA|TRBV19|few|TRBJ2-4
TGTGCCAGTAGTACCCAAAACCAGGGAGTTAAAAACATTCAGTACTTC
CASSTQNQGVKNIQYF
>TRBD2|TRBV29-1|NA|TRBJ2-3
TGCAGCGTTGCCCAGTCGGCTAGCGGGGGGCGGGCAGATACGCAGTATTTT
CSVAQSASGGRADTQYF
>NA|TRBV6-5|NA|TRBJ1-5
TGTGCCAGCAGGAGATCAGGCAATCAGCCCCAGCATTTT
CASRRSGNQPQHF
>NA|TRBV18|NA|TRBJ2-5
TGTGCCAGCTCACCACGGGAGACCCAGTACTTC
CASSPRETQYF
>NA|TRBV30|once|TRBJ1-1
TGTGCCTACCGGGGCTTTGAAGCTTTCTTT
CAYRGFEAFF
>TRBD2|TRBV18|few|TRBJ2-3
TGTGCCAGCTCACCCCGTGGGGAGGGGTCAGATACGCAGTATTTT
CASSPRGEGSDTQYF
>TRBD2|TRBV27|NA|TRBJ2-5
TGTGCCAGCAGTTCCTTGGCGGGGGGACAAGAGACCCAGTACTTC
CASSSLAGGQETQYF
>NA|TRBV6-6|NA|TRBJ1-1
TGTGCCAGCGCCACCGGTAACACTGAAGCTTTCTTT
CASATGNTEAFF
>NA|TRBV5-4|NA|TRBJ2-1
TGTGCCAGCACCCCCGAGGCCGTGTACAATGAGCAGTTCTTC
CASTPEAVYNEQFF
>NA|TRBV7-9|NA|TRBJ2-2
TGTGCCAGCAGCCGTACCCTCCCGAACACCGGGGAGCTGTTTTTT
CASSRTLPNTGELFF
>NA|TRBV9|NA|TRBJ1-2
TGTGCCAGCAGCTCACAGGTTAACTATGGCTACACCTTC
CASSSQVNYGYTF
>NA|TRBV9|NA|TRBJ2-3
TGTGCCAGCAGCGTAGCTGGGGGGGGCCTCACAGATACGCAGTATTTT
CASSVAGGGLTDTQYF
>NA|TRBV9|NA|TRBJ1-2
TGTGCCAGCAGCGGCTCCCTGGGCTATGGCTACACCTTC
CASSGSLGYGYTF
>NA|TRBV2|NA|TRBJ1-2
TGTGCCAGCAGTGTGGTCAGGGGTGACTATGGCTACACCTTC
CASSVVRGDYGYTF
>TRBD1|TRBV5-1|NA|TRBJ2-3
TGCGCCAGCGGAACGGGACAGGGATCCACAGATACGCAGTATTTT
CASGTGQGSTDTQYF
>NA|TRBV7-9|NA|TRBJ2-7
TGTGCCAGCAGCTTAGCGGGCAGCTACGAGCAGTACTTC
CASSLAGSYEQYF
>NA|TRBV5-1|NA|TRBJ2-1
TGCGCCAGCAGCTTGGGAGAAGAGGGCAGGAGGCCCCTCAACTCCTACAATGAGCAGTTCTTC
CASSLGEEGRRPLNSYNEQFF
>TRBD1|TRBV29-1|NA|TRBJ2-7
TGCAGCGTTGGAGACAGGGACGAGCAGTACTTC
CSVGDRDEQYF
>NA|TRBV7-2|many|TRBJ2-3
TGTGCCAGCAGCTTGGCAGATACGCAGTATTTT
CASSLADTQYF
>TRBD1|TRBV29-1|NA|TRBJ1-2
TGCAGCGTTGGGCCGGGACAGGCCTATGGCTACACCTTC
CSVGPGQAYGYTF
>TRBD1|TRBV29-1|NA|TRBJ2-5
TGCAGCGCTAACGGACAGGTCGAGACCCAGTACTTC
CSANGQVETQYF
>TRBD1|TRBV29-1|NA|TRBJ1-1
TGCAGCGTTGCGGGACAGAGAAACACTGAAGCTTTCTTT
CSVAGQRNTEAFF
>NA|TRBV4-1|NA|TRBJ1-2
TGCGCCAGCAGCCCAGGCTCCAGGGACTATGGCTACACCTTC
CASSPGSRDYGYTF
>TRBD2|TRBV9|NA|TRBJ2-5
TGTGCCAGCAGCGTCGAGGGAGGCGGGGGCCAAGAGACCCAGTACTTC
CASSVEGGGGQETQYF
>NA|TRBV5-1|NA|TRBJ2-7
TGCGCCAGCAGGCCGGCACCTAACTCCTACGAGCAGTACTTC
CASRPAPNSYEQYF
>NA|TRBV30|NA|TRBJ2-5
TGTGCCTGGAGTGTATCCAGTCAAGAGACCCAGTACTTC
CAWSVSSQETQYF
>TRBD2|TRBV7-2|NA|TRBJ2-5
TGTGCCAGCAGCCCCCCCGGGGGGGGAGAGACCCAGTACTTC
CASSPPGGGETQYF
>TRBD2|TRBV6-1|NA|TRBJ2-1
TGTGCCAGCAGTGAAGCGGGGCGGGGGGCCTACAATGAGCAGTTCTTC
CASSEAGRGAYNEQFF
>NA|TRBV14|many|TRBJ1-4
TGTGCCAGCAGCCATTCGGGACTGCTAAATGAAAAACTGTTTTTT
CASSHSGLLNEKLFF